This TCR beta chain was identified in a study of read filtering for tumor transcriptome and immune sequencing. In this sample, this clonotype turned up many times. The V and J ends lost 0 bases and 6 bases respectively, with 17 bases between them. Germline V CDR1 and CDR2: LNHDA, SQIVND (reference sequence). The CDR3 is 16 residues long. Molecular barcoded adaptors covering alpha/delta and beta/gamma chains were used on about 390 ng RNA. TCRdb reprocessed the reads with MiXCR, giving one entry per CDR3 protein. The sample lists tens of thousands of distinct CDR3 sequences; roughly a fifth were seen once.

The specimen sequenced was a population of CD138-negative cells sorted from bone marrow. The V gene is TRBV19, the J gene TRBJ2-5; D perhaps matches TRBD1 (6 bases). This clonotype was obtained from a donor at least 40 years old with multiple myeloma. The CDR3 coding sequence is TGTGCCAGTAGTATAGATCGGACAGCAAGCAAAAAGACCCAGTACTTC. It is translated as CASSIDRTASKKTQYF.